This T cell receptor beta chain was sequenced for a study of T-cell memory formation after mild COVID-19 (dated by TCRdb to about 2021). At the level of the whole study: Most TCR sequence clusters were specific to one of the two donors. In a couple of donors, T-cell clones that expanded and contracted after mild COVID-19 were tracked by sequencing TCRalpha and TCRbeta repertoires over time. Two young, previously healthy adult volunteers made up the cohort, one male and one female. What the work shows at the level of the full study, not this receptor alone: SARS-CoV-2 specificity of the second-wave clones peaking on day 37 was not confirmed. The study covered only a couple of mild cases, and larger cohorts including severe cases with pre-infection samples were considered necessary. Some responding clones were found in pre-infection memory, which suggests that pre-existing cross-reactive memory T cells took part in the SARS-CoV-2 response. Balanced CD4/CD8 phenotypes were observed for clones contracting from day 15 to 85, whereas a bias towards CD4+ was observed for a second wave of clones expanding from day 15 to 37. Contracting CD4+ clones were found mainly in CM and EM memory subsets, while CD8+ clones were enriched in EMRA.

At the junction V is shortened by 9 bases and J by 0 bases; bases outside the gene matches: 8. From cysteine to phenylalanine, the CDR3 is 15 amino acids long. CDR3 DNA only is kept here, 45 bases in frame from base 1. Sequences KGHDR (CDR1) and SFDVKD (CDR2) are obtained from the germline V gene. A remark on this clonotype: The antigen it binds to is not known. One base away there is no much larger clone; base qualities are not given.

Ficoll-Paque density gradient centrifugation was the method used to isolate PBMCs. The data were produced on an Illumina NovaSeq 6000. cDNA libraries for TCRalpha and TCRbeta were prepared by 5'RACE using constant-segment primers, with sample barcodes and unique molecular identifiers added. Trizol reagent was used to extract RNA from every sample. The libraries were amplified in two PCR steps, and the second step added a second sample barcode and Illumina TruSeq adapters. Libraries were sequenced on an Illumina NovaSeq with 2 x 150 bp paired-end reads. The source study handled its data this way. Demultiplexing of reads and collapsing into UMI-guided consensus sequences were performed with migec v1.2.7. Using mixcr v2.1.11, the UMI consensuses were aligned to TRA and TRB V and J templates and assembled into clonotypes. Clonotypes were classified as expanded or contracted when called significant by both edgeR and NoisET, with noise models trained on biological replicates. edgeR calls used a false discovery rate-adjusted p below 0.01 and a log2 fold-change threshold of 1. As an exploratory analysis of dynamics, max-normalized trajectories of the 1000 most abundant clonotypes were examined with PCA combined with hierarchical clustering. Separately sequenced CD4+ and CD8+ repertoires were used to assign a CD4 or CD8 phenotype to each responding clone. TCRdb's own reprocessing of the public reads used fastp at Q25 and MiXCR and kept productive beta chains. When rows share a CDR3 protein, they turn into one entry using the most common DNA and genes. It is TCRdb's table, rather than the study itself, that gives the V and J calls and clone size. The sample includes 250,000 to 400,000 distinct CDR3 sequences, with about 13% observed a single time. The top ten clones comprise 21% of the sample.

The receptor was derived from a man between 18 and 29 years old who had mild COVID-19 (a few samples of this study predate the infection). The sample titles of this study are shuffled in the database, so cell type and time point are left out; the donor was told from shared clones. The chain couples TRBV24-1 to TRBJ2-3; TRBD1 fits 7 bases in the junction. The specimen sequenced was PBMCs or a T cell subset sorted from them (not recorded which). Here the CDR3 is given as CATGTGAFSTDTQYF. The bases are TGTGCCACCGGAACAGGGGCCTTTAGCACAGATACGCAGTATTTT.